The table lists the clone carrying this T cell receptor (beta chain) with a count of one. The data derive from a study of shared clonotypes between healthy human individuals. CDR3 length: 14 amino acids. The V and J ends lost 3 bases and 2 bases respectively, with 10 bases between them. The germline CDR1 and CDR2 sequences are LNHDA and SQIVND (reference sequence). Profiled with immunoSEQ multiplex PCR; TCRdb holds only in-frame clones, not every one. The data hold 600,000 to 800,000 clones, with roughly 72% observed a single time. The source material was memory CD4+ T cells sorted from blood. This sample's subset: CD45RA-negative fraction. The sequence derives from a woman in her 30s in good health. V is TRBV19 and J is TRBJ1-2; D is ambiguous. DNA for the CDR3: TGTGCCAGTAGTATGGGTCGGCAGAACTATGGCTACACCTTC. This translates into CASSMGRQNYGYTF.